The 27 T cell receptor beta chains in this list originate from one sample, sequenced in a study of early T cells in non-severe SARS-CoV-2 infection. TCRdb used MiXCR to reprocess the 5' RACE reads, holding one entry per CDR3 protein. The repertoire includes some 61,000 distinct CDR3 sequences, over 9.5% of them detected once, and just over 4.5% sits in the top ten. Sequenced input: whole blood. These TCRs come from an adult who was a healthcare worker with PCR-confirmed SARS-CoV-2 infection or an uninfected control (not recorded which).

This clonotype was counted only a few times. This rearrangement joins TRBV29-1 to TRBJ2-3; no clear D. Trimming left V 5 bases short and J 4 bases short, with 7 bases between. This CDR3 comprises 11 residues. CDR1 SQVTM and CDR2 ANQGSEA come from the germline V gene. The CDR3 DNA follows: TGCAGCGTTTTCAGAGCAGATACGCAGTATTTT. Encoded protein: CSVFRADTQYF.

V gene TRBV5-4 combines with J gene TRBJ2-5; TRBD1 might be the D (5 bases). The length of the CDR3 is 14 residues. The V gene's germline CDR1 is SGHNT and CDR2 YYREEE (reference sequence). V was pared by 4 bases and J by 2 bases, with 12 bases between. The chain's CDR3 is CASSMGHIQETQYF. The DNA for the CDR3 is TGTGCCAGCAGCATGGGGCACATACAAGAGACCCAGTACTTC.

At least ten counts were recorded for this clonotype. V gene TRBV7-2 combines with J gene TRBJ2-7; TRBD1 matches at 9 bases. Trimming at V came to 4 bases and at J to 6 bases, leaving 7 bases not matched to a gene. There are 14 residues in the CDR3. Per germline, CDR1 SGHTA and CDR2 FQGNSA. In DNA, the CDR3 is TGTGCCAGCAGCTCCCCGGGACAGGGATCCGAGCAGTACTTC. It yields the protein CASSSPGQGSEQYF.

This clonotype was observed a few times. The chain recombines TRBV6-6 with TRBJ2-1, with no clear D. This CDR3 region has 17 residues. Trimming shortened V by 8 bases and J by 5 bases, and 25 bases separated the two germline ends. CDR1 and CDR2 (germline): MNHNY, SVGAGI (reference sequence). The CDR3 DNA is TGTGCCAGCGGGCTTGGCCTCGGATCCCTTTCTGACAATGAGCAGTTCTTC. It is translated as CASGLGLGSLSDNEQFF.

This clonotype appeared many times. This chain uses TRBV27 with TRBJ1-2; 7 positions match TRBD1. The CDR3 runs 14 residues. The germline V gene has CDR1 MNHEY and CDR2 SMNVEV (reference sequence). V shed 0 bases, J shed 6 bases, and the junction held 4 bases outside the gene matches. Here the CDR3 reads CASSLSKGANGYTF. The CDR3 DNA follows: TGTGCCAGCAGTTTATCGAAGGGGGCCAATGGCTACACCTTC.

This clonotype appeared a few times. The chain couples TRBV29-1 to TRBJ1-2, with D possibly TRBD1 on 5 matching bases. This CDR3 contains 14 residues. CDR1 is SQVTM, CDR2 ANQGSEA, per germline. Trimming removed 6 bases at V and 0 bases at J, with 14 bases between. The CDR3 DNA follows: TGCAGCGTAGCTCCGGGACTCACTAACTATGGCTACACCTTC. Translation gives CSVAPGLTNYGYTF.

The rearrangement joins TRBV29-1 to TRBJ2-7; 11 bases are shared with TRBD1. The CDR3 sequence is 13 residues long. Losses at the gene ends were 7 bases for V and 3 bases for J; bases not matched to a gene: 5. The V gene's germline CDR1 is SQVTM and CDR2 ANQGSEA. The CDR3 DNA reads TGCAGCGGAGGGACAGGGGGTTTCTACGAGCAGTACTTC. As protein: CSGGTGGFYEQYF.

This clonotype occurred many times. V usage is TRBV20-1 and J usage is TRBJ1-5, with unresolved D. Germline V lookup: CDR1 DFQATT, CDR2 SNEGSKA (reference sequence). Trimming took off 6 bases at V and 2 bases at J, with 14 bases between the two ends. The CDR3 runs to 14 residues. DNA of the CDR3: TGCAGTGCCCAACCCGGATGGGGCAATCAGCCCCAGCATTTT. Translating gives CSAQPGWGNQPQHF.

This clonotype was detected a few times. The chain links TRBV11-2 to TRBJ1-4; no clear D. Trimming took 8 bases from V and 10 from J, leaving 11 bases between them. The CDR3 sequence is 11 residues long. Germline lookup yields CDR1 SGHAT and CDR2 FQNNGV. The CDR3 sequence: CASAELGKLFF. The CDR3 DNA follows: TGTGCCAGCGCTGAGCTCGGAAAACTGTTTTTT.

This clonotype was seen many times. This rearrangement joins TRBV5-1 to TRBJ2-5; TRBD1 or TRBD2 may be the D gene (7 bases each). V was pared by 4 bases and J by 3 bases, with 16 bases between. The germline gives CDR1 SGHRS, CDR2 YFSETQ. The CDR3 contains 15 residues. Written as DNA, the CDR3 is TGCGCCAGCAGCAAATACGGGGGGACAGAAGAGACCCAGTACTTC. It translates to CASSKYGGTEETQYF.

Regarding this clonotype: This may be a read error: a much more frequent sequence differs by one nucleotide. The chain recombines TRBV12-3 or TRBV12-4 with TRBJ2-1; a weak D match, TRBD2 (6 bases). This CDR3 is 16 amino acids long. The CDR3 here is CASSLPGRTSYNEEFF. In DNA, the CDR3 is TGTGCCAGCAGTTTACCCGGGAGAACCTCCTACAATGAGGAGTTCTTC.

The V and J genes are TRBV11-2 and TRBJ2-3; D is uncertain. Trimming shortened V by 2 bases and J by 8 bases, and 8 bases separated the two germline ends. The germline gives CDR1 SGHAT, CDR2 FQNNGV. CDR3 length equals 12 residues. The CDR3 DNA is TGTGCCAGCAGCTTACCCCAACCTACGCAGTATTTT. It yields the protein CASSLPQPTQYF.

There are many counts of this clonotype. This chain connects TRBV2 to TRBJ2-3; D perhaps matches TRBD2 (7 bases). Germline loops: CDR1 SNHLY, CDR2 FYNNEI. The germline V and J ends were trimmed by 6 bases and 5 bases, with 12 bases remaining between them. This CDR3 contains 13 residues. CDR3 coding DNA: TGTGCCAGCAGGGCGGGGGCTGGAGATACGCAGTATTTT. It translates to CASRAGAGDTQYF.

J is TRBJ1-5 and V is TRBV18; TRBD1 is a possible D gene (6 bases). The CDR3 sequence is 15 residues long. Trimming removed 3 bases from V and 4 bases from J, with 13 bases in between. The germline CDR1 and CDR2 sequences are KGHSH and LQKENI. The DNA for the CDR3 is TGTGCCAGCTCACCTGGGACACCCACAAATCAGCCCCAGCATTTT. Its translation is CASSPGTPTNQPQHF. Full variable domain (missing parts from reference TRBV18 and TRBJ1-5): NAGVMQNPRHLVRRRGQEARLRCSPMKGHSHVYWYRQLPEEGLKFMVYLQKENIIDESGMPKERFSAEFPKEGPSILRIQQVVRGDSAAYFCASSPGTPTNQPQHFGDGTRLSIL.

This clonotype was counted between two and nine times. J is TRBJ1-6 and V is TRBV9; D ambiguous. CDR3 length: 13 residues. Germline values: CDR1 SGDLS, CDR2 YYNGEE. Trimming removed 4 bases at V and 10 bases at J, with 12 bases between. CDR3 amino acids: CASSPGPGSPLHF. The CDR3 DNA reads as TGTGCCAGCAGCCCGGGCCCCGGATCACCCCTCCACTTT.

Many counts were recorded for this clonotype. J is TRBJ1-4 and V is TRBV20-1, with 7 bases matching TRBD1. The V gene's germline CDR1 is DFQATT and CDR2 SNEGSKA (reference sequence). With 4 bases clipped from V and 11 bases from J, the junction kept 7 bases outside the gene matches. This CDR3 has 12 residues. DNA of the CDR3: TGCAGTGCTAACCGACAGGGAGCGAAACTGTTTTTT. It translates to CSANRQGAKLFF.

V is TRBV11-2 and J is TRBJ2-6; D unresolved. V lost 8 bases and J 4 bases, leaving 12 bases between the germline ends. This CDR3 is built from 14 residues. The germline V gene has CDR1 SGHAT and CDR2 FQNNGV. The CDR3 loop is CASGNFTGANVLTF. CDR3 sequence (DNA): TGTGCCAGCGGAAACTTCACCGGGGCCAACGTCCTGACTTTC.

This clonotype came up many times. This rearrangement joins TRBV7-9 to TRBJ1-4; TRBD1 matches at 7 bases. The J segment lost 5 bases and the V segment lost 1 base, leaving 4 bases of the junction unmatched. CDR1 and CDR2 (germline): SEHNR, FQNEAQ (reference sequence). This CDR3 spans 15 amino acids. In nucleotides, the CDR3 is TGTGCCAGCAGCTTAGTGGCAGGGGGAAATGAAAAACTGTTTTTT. This translates into CASSLVAGGNEKLFF.

The chain uses TRBV18 and TRBJ2-7; 10 bases line up with TRBD1. The ends lost 6 bases at V and 4 bases at J; junction bases unmatched: 6. This CDR3 is built from 14 residues. From germline, CDR1 is KGHSH and CDR2 LQKENI. The CDR3 DNA follows: TGTGCCAGCTCCCACCGGGACAGGGGATACGAGCAGTACTTC. Its translation is CASSHRDRGYEQYF.

The J gene is TRBJ1-2, the V gene TRBV11-2; D ambiguous. Between the trimmed V and J ends, which lost 0 bases and 4 bases, there was a span of 6 bases. CDR1 and CDR2 from the germline V gene are SGHAT and FQNNGV. This CDR3 spans 13 amino acids. The CDR3 region is CASSLEMIYGYTF. In nucleotides, the CDR3 is TGTGCCAGCAGCTTAGAAATGATCTATGGCTACACCTTC.

This clonotype showed up many times. V usage is TRBV11-2 and J usage is TRBJ1-3, with D hard to call. Trimming left V 5 bases short and J 2 bases short, with 10 bases between. This CDR3 has 14 amino acids. Germline V CDR1 and CDR2: SGHAT, FQNNGV. CDR3 nucleotides: TGTGCCAGCAGCCCCCTGGGGACTGGAAACACCATATATTTT. As protein: CASSPLGTGNTIYF.

This clonotype was counted ten times or more. The DNA for the CDR3 is TGTGCCATCAGTGAGGAGGGCAGGCCCAGCACAGATACGCAGTATTTT. Translation gives CAISEEGRPSTDTQYF. The V and J genes are TRBV10-3 and TRBJ2-3; D is perhaps TRBD2 (5 bases). The germline V and J ends were trimmed by 2 bases and 0 bases, with 12 bases remaining between them. Germline CDR1 ENHRY, CDR2 SYGVKD. The CDR3 sequence is 16 residues long.

This clonotype was seen repeatedly, ten times or more. This chain joins TRBV7-3 and TRBJ1-2; no definite D call. The CDR3 totals 15 residues. Trimming removed 3 bases at V and 8 bases at J, with 19 bases between. Germline V gives CDR1 SGHTA, CDR2 FQGTGA. Here the CDR3 reads CASSFSPPAGKGYTF. The DNA for the CDR3 is TGTGCCAGCAGCTTCTCCCCCCCCGCGGGGAAGGGCTACACCTTC.

V is TRBV10-1 and J is TRBJ2-2; 10 bases match TRBD2. V dropped 1 base and J dropped 2; count of bases not matched to a gene: 4. This CDR3 region has 17 residues. Per germline, CDR1 WNHNN and CDR2 SYGVQD (reference sequence). CDR3 nucleotide sequence: TGCGCCAGCAGTGAGTTTAGGACTAGCGGTAACACCGGGGAGCTGTTTTTT. Amino acid sequence: CASSEFRTSGNTGELFF.

This clonotype was counted only a few times. The chain has TRBV20-1 and TRBJ2-1; D is possibly TRBD2 (7 bases). Trimming removed 1 base from V and 2 bases from J, with 21 bases in between. Germline CDR1 is DFQATT and CDR2 is SNEGSKA (reference sequence). The CDR3 has 18 amino acids. In nucleotides, the CDR3 is TGCAGTGCTAGAGGGATCAAGGTGCGGGGGCATACCTACAATGAGCAGTTCTTC. Amino acids: CSARGIKVRGHTYNEQFF.

The V call is TRBV5-4, the J call TRBJ1-2; D not resolved. With 4 bases removed from V and 4 bases from J, the gap between germline ends came to 20 bases. CDR3 size: 16 residues. Germline lookup yields CDR1 SGHNT and CDR2 YYREEE (reference sequence). The CDR3 nucleotides read TGTGCCAGCAGCCAAGGCCTCCGGGAGGAGATCTATGGCTACACCTTC. Translated: CASSQGLREEIYGYTF.

This clonotype was counted ten times or more. The CDR3 protein is CASSPDLQGFSPLHF. The CDR3, as DNA: TGTGCCAGCAGCCCCGACTTACAGGGATTTTCACCCCTCCACTTT. The chain joins TRBV12-3 or TRBV12-4 to TRBJ1-6, with D possibly TRBD1 on 6 matching bases. There are 15 residues in the CDR3. The V end was cut by 6 bases, the J end by 9 bases, with 18 bases between.